This T cell receptor (beta chain) is drawn from a study of T cell repertoires in cytomegalovirus infection. The wider study: Newly reported HLA-C-restricted and thoroughly characterized HLA-B-restricted CMV epitopes were employed. Overall study findings and caveats: Using cumulative public TCR beta family frequency, the authors identified those who carried CMV together with the relevant HLA. Ex vivo, HLA-C-restricted CMV-specific TCR beta clonotypes prevailed over the rest of the response.

This clonotype was seen just once. Its antigen is not identified. Trimming stripped 7 bases from V and 0 bases from J, with 12 bases between. Germline V gene lookup returns CDR1 SQVTM and CDR2 ANQGSEA. The CDR3 loop spans 14 amino acids. TCRdb redid the calling of the reads with MiXCR, one entry per CDR3 protein. In the table there are some 920,000 distinct CDR3 sequences, less than 35% of which are singletons. The clonotype was recovered from a human donor in good health (CMV status not recorded). Some clones in this sample may be carry-over from other donors' samples. The material was cultured CD8+ T cells from PBMCs, obtained from culture after CMV antigen stimulation. The chain combines TRBV29-1 with TRBJ1-4, with D unclear. The CDR3, as DNA: TGCAGCGAAGAGGACGGTGCAACTAATGAAAAACTGTTTTTT. Amino acids: CSEEDGATNEKLFF.